Presented here are 10 T cell receptor beta chains from one specimen sequenced in a study of CD8 T cells in ankylosing spondylitis. In TCRdb, the 5' RACE reads were re-called with MiXCR into one record per CDR3 protein. Of 350,000 to 450,000 distinct CDR3 sequences detected, 20% to 25% appear once; the ten largest clones hold over 10%. Sequencing was performed on blood, either unsorted or a sorted T cell fraction (not recorded which). The origin of the receptors is a male donor with ankylosing spondylitis or in good health (not recorded which).

This clonotype was observed a handful of times. The chain recombines TRBV12-3 or TRBV12-4 with TRBJ2-2, with D uncertain. With 3 bases removed from V and 5 bases from J, the gap between germline ends came to 10 bases. The CDR3 spans 14 residues. For the CDR3, the DNA is TGTGCCAGCAGTTTTGCAGGCAGAACCGGGGAGCTGTTTTTT. Amino acid sequence: CASSFAGRTGELFF.

The chain links TRBV7-2 to TRBJ2-7; unclear D gene. The CDR3 sequence is 17 residues long. Germline lookup yields CDR1 SGHTA and CDR2 FQGNSA. Trimming took 2 bases from V and 2 from J, leaving 19 bases between them. CDR3 coding DNA: TGTGCCAGCAGCTTAAGTTCTGGTGGCAGTTTCACCTACGAGCAGTACTTC. Amino acids: CASSLSSGGSFTYEQYF.

The CDR3 region has the DNA TGTGCCAGCAGCTCGACTAGCGGGTCCTACGAGCAGTACTTC. Translated: CASSSTSGSYEQYF. The rearrangement uses TRBV7-9 and TRBJ2-7; TRBD2 matches at 10 bases. The junction had 1 base not matched to a gene; V was cut back by 4 bases and J by 1 base. This CDR3 contains 14 residues. Germline V gene lookup returns CDR1 SEHNR and CDR2 FQNEAQ (reference sequence).

This clonotype turned up a few times. This sequence joins TRBV12-3 or TRBV12-4 and TRBJ2-7, with D perhaps matching TRBD2 (5 bases). V was shortened by 2 bases and J by 0 bases, with 8 bases between the two germline ends. The CDR3 length is 14 residues. This CDR3 reads CASSLIAGSYEQYF. CDR3 DNA sequence: TGTGCCAGCAGTTTAATCGCGGGCTCCTACGAGCAGTACTTC.

J is TRBJ2-7 and V is TRBV28; 12 nucleotides align to TRBD1. The junction had 6 bases not matched to a gene; V was cut back by 5 bases and J by 1 base. Germline V CDR1 and CDR2: MDHEN, SYDVKM. CDR3 length equals 16 residues. The CDR3 spells CASSPRDRGPSYEQYF. CDR3 DNA: TGTGCCAGCAGTCCTCGGGACAGGGGGCCTTCCTACGAGCAGTACTTC.

The genes are TRBV29-1 and TRBJ2-6, with D hard to call. This CDR3 has 14 amino acids. V was shortened by 1 base and J by 1 base, with 5 bases between the two germline ends. CDR1 and CDR2 from the germline V gene are SQVTM and ANQGSEA. CDR3 sequence: CSVEGTSGANVLTF. The CDR3 region has the DNA TGCAGCGTTGAAGGCACTTCTGGGGCCAACGTCCTGACTTTC.

The V call is TRBV7-8, the J call TRBJ2-5; TRBD2 matches 15 bases. V shed 5 bases and J 0 bases; nucleotides not matched to a gene: 7. Germline-derived CDR1 and CDR2 are SGHVS and FQNEAQ. The CDR3 has 18 residues. The CDR3 sequence: CASSPGLAGGMDQETQYF. CDR3 DNA sequence: TGTGCCAGCAGCCCTGGACTAGCGGGGGGGATGGACCAAGAGACCCAGTACTTC. Combining the CDR3 with reference TRBV7-8 and TRBJ2-5 gives the whole variable domain GAGVSQSPRYKVAKRGQDVALRCDPISGHVSLFWYQQALGQGPEFLTYFQNEAQLDKSGLPSDRFFAERPEGSVSTLKIQRTQQEDSAVYLCASSPGLAGGMDQETQYFGPGTRLLVL.

This clonotype was recorded a few times. This chain joins TRBV12-3 or TRBV12-4 and TRBJ2-1, with D uncertain. V lost 7 bases and J lost 6, with 10 bases in between. The CDR3 runs to 12 residues. The DNA of the CDR3 is TGTGCCAGCATGGGGATGAGCAATGAGCAGTTCTTC. This codes for CASMGMSNEQFF.

The rearrangement links TRBV11-2 to TRBJ2-7; 7 bases align to TRBD2. The CDR3 is 15 amino acids. Unmatched junction bases numbered 13, after V lost 4 bases and J lost 7 bases. Looked up from germline, CDR1 is SGHAT and CDR2 is FQNNGV. The CDR3 loop is CASSSRPSGLAEQYF. DNA of the CDR3: TGTGCCAGCAGCTCCCGGCCTAGCGGCTTGGCGGAGCAGTACTTC.

This clonotype was observed at least ten times. The chain links TRBV6-4 to TRBJ2-3; D might be TRBD1 or TRBD2, each matching 5 bases. Germline V gene sequence: CDR1 MRHNA, CDR2 SNTAGT. This CDR3 has 14 amino acids. With 0 bases removed from V and 4 bases from J, the gap between germline ends came to 8 bases. The CDR3 DNA reads as TGTGCCAGCAGTGACTCCGGGGCGGCAGATACGCAGTATTTT. The encoded protein is CASSDSGAADTQYF.